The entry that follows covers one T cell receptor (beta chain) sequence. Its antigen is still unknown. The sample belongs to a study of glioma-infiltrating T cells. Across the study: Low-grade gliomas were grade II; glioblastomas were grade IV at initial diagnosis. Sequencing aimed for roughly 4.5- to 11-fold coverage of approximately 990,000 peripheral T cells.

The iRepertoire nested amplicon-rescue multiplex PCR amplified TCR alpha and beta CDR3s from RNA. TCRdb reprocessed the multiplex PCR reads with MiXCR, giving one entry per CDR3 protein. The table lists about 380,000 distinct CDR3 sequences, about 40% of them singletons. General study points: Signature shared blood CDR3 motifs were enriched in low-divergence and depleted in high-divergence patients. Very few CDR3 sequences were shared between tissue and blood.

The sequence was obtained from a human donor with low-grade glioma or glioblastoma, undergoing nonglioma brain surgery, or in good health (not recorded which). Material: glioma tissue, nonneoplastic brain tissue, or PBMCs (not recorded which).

CDR3 region: CASSDGLAGAGELFF. The CDR3 region has the DNA TGTGCCAGCAGTGATGGACTAGCGGGAGCAGGGGAGCTGTTTTTT. The rearrangement links TRBV7-9 to TRBJ2-2; 13 bases align to TRBD2. Germline-derived CDR1 and CDR2 are SEHNR and FQNEAQ (reference sequence). CDR3 length: 15 residues. J was trimmed by 8 bases and V by 6 bases; bases with no gene match: 6.